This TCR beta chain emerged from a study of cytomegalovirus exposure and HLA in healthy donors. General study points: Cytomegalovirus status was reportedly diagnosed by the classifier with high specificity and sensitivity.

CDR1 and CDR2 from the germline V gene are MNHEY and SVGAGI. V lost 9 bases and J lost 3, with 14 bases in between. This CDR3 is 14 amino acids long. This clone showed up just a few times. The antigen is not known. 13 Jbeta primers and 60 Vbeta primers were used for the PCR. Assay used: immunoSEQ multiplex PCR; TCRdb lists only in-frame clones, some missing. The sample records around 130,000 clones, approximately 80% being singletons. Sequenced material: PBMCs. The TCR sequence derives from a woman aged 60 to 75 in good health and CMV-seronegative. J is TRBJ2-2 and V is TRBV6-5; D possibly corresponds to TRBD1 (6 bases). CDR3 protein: CARNGQKDTGELFF. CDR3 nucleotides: TGTGCCAGAAACGGACAGAAGGACACCGGGGAGCTGTTTTTT.